A single sample gave rise to the 28 T cell receptor beta chains below, sequenced in a study of response to subunit inactivated influenza vaccine. TCRdb redid the calling of the RT-PCR reads with MiXCR, one entry per CDR3 protein. There are around 790,000 distinct CDR3 sequences in the sample; about 20% occur only once, and 10% lies in the top ten. This sample comprised PBMCs from blood, obtained more than 4 days after vaccination. All receptors come from a man in his fifties who received an inactivated influenza vaccine.

There are a few counts of this clonotype. The chain is built from TRBV20-1 and TRBJ2-7; no reliable D call. The germline V gene encodes CDR1 DFQATT and CDR2 SNEGSKA (reference sequence). The length of the CDR3 is 15 residues. The ends were cut back, 1 base at V and 3 bases at J, with 16 bases in the middle. CDR3 sequence: CSARVAPRGLYEQYF. CDR3 nucleotides: TGCAGTGCTAGAGTAGCCCCCAGAGGCCTCTACGAGCAGTACTTC.

V and J are TRBV4-2 and TRBJ2-3; TRBD2 aligns across 9 bases. Trimming removed 0 bases from V and 0 bases from J; junction bases left unmatched: 1. The CDR3 runs to 16 residues. From germline, CDR1 is LGHNA and CDR2 YNFKEQ. CDR3 region: CASSQELAGSTDTQYF. DNA of the CDR3: TGTGCCAGCAGCCAAGAGCTAGCGGGGAGCACAGATACGCAGTATTTT.

This clonotype was seen at least ten times. The V and J genes are TRBV29-1 and TRBJ2-1; possibly TRBD2 for D (5 bases). The V end lost 8 bases, the J end lost 4 bases, and 12 bases lay between the germline ends. This CDR3 has 12 amino acids. Germline V gene data show CDR1 as SQVTM and CDR2 as ANQGSEA. CDR3 DNA: TGCAGCACCAGAGAGGGTTACAATGAGCAGTTCTTC. Residues: CSTREGYNEQFF.

The chain has TRBV9 and TRBJ2-1; either TRBD1 or TRBD2 may supply D (5 bases each). The CDR3 has 15 residues. V lost 0 bases to trimming and J lost 7 bases, with 14 bases between them. Per germline, CDR1 SGDLS and CDR2 YYNGEE. In DNA, the CDR3 is TGTGCCAGCAGCGTAGAGGGTAGAGGGGCGAATGAGCAGTTCTTC. Amino acids: CASSVEGRGANEQFF.

This clonotype has more than one count but fewer than ten. The J gene is TRBJ1-4, the V gene TRBV10-3; D is ambiguous. Germline-derived CDR1 and CDR2 are ENHRY and SYGVKD. The CDR3 is made up of 13 amino acids. V was cut by 3 bases and J by 4 bases, with 6 bases left in between. The chain's CDR3 is CAISEYSNEKLFF. The DNA for the CDR3 is TGTGCCATCAGTGAATACAGTAATGAAAAACTGTTTTTT.

This chain links TRBV5-1 with TRBJ1-1; D might be TRBD1 (6 bases). CDR3 length equals 19 residues. Trimming took off 4 bases at V and 6 bases at J, with 31 bases between the two ends. Germline V gives CDR1 SGHRS, CDR2 YFSETQ. CDR3 nucleotide sequence: TGCGCCAGCAGCCCAGGGTCGCAACAGGGATCCTCTAGGCGGGCTGAAGCTTTCTTT. It codes for CASSPGSQQGSSRRAEAFF.

This clonotype was seen ten or more times. The chain uses TRBV29-1 and TRBJ2-5, with 8 bases identical to TRBD1. Germline assignment: CDR1 SQVTM and CDR2 ANQGSEA. The trim removed 3 bases at V and 3 bases at J, leaving 9 bases unmatched. The CDR3 length is 15 residues. CDR3 bases: TGCAGCGTTGATAATCCAGGGGGCATCGAAGAGACCCAGTACTTC. This encodes CSVDNPGGIEETQYF.

The chain links TRBV15 to TRBJ2-3; tentative D call: TRBD2 (7 bases). The CDR3 is 15 residues long. The germline V gene encodes CDR1 LNHNV and CDR2 YYDKDF (reference sequence). V was clipped by 1 base and J by 0 bases, with 8 bases between them. The CDR3 is CATSRAGGSTDTQYF. DNA for the CDR3: TGTGCCACCAGCAGAGCGGGGGGCAGCACAGATACGCAGTATTTT.

The CDR3 protein is CSAARGSTDTQYF. The CDR3 bases are TGCAGCGCCGCTCGGGGGAGCACAGATACGCAGTATTTT. The chain employs TRBV29-1 and TRBJ2-3, with a weak D call TRBD2 (6 bases). The CDR3 is 13 amino acids. Germline V gene data show CDR1 as SQVTM and CDR2 as ANQGSEA. Trimming took off 7 bases at V and 0 bases at J, with 11 bases between the two ends.

The gene calls are TRBV12-3 or TRBV12-4 and TRBJ2-2, with a weak D call TRBD1 (6 bases). Trimming took 7 bases from V and 5 from J, leaving 17 bases between them. This CDR3 is 15 amino acids long. The CDR3 sequence is CASTLDRHFTGELFF. In DNA form, the CDR3 reads TGTGCCAGCACCCTCGACAGGCATTTTACCGGGGAGCTGTTTTTT.

The chain uses TRBV6-2 or TRBV6-3 and TRBJ2-5; 8 bases are a match to TRBD1. Germline V CDR1 and CDR2: MNHEY, SVGEGT. This CDR3 comprises 15 residues. V shed 0 bases, J shed 5 bases, and the junction held 5 bases outside the gene matches. CDR3 bases: TGTGCCAGCAGTTACTCCCAGACAGGGGAGGAGACCCAGTACTTC. Amino acids: CASSYSQTGEETQYF.

J is TRBJ2-7 and V is TRBV24-1, with 10 bases lining up with TRBD1. Trimming at V came to 4 bases and at J to 5 bases, leaving 7 bases not matched to a gene. Germline V gene data show CDR1 as KGHDR and CDR2 as SFDVKD. CDR3 size: 15 residues. In DNA, the CDR3 is TGTGCCACCAGTGAGGCCGGGACAGGGGACAACGAGCAGTACTTC. It translates to CATSEAGTGDNEQYF.

The table lists this clonotype with a few counts. This chain joins TRBV29-1 and TRBJ2-2; D might be TRBD1 or TRBD2, each matching 7 bases. The CDR3 is made up of 13 amino acids. V lost 7 bases, J lost 6 bases, and 15 bases lay in between. Germline lookup yields CDR1 SQVTM and CDR2 ANQGSEA. In DNA form, the CDR3 reads TGCAGCGCTGATCCAGGGGGGGCCGGGGAGCTGTTTTTT. Translating it yields CSADPGGAGELFF.

The chain links TRBV20-1 to TRBJ2-3, with 9 bases matching TRBD1. V lost 1 base and J lost 3; bases outside the gene matches: 5. This CDR3 has 15 amino acids. Germline V gene data show CDR1 as DFQATT and CDR2 as SNEGSKA (reference sequence). The CDR3: CSARAPGQGTDTQYF. The CDR3 DNA reads TGCAGTGCTAGAGCTCCGGGACAGGGAACAGATACGCAGTATTTT.

V and J are TRBV7-2 and TRBJ2-2, with no clear D. V was pared by 2 bases and J by 4 bases, with 14 bases between. CDR3 length: 16 residues. Germline values: CDR1 SGHTA, CDR2 FQGNSA. The CDR3 coding sequence is TGTGCCAGCAGCTTATATGGGCGACGAGGCACCGGGGAGCTGTTTTTT. This translates into CASSLYGRRGTGELFF.

The chain combines TRBV11-2 with TRBJ1-1; the D is unclear. The CDR3 is 13 residues long. Germline lookup yields CDR1 SGHAT and CDR2 FQNNGV. V lost 5 bases to trimming and J lost 6 bases, with 13 bases between them. This chain's CDR3 is CASSVVGPPEAFF. CDR3 in DNA: TGTGCCAGCAGCGTTGTGGGTCCCCCTGAAGCTTTCTTT.

In nucleotides, the CDR3 is TGCAGCGTTCTATACTTAACGCTCTCTGGGGCCAACGTCCTGACTTTC. Its translation is CSVLYLTLSGANVLTF. The V call is TRBV29-1, the J call TRBJ2-6; D is undetermined. This CDR3 has 16 residues. CDR1 SQVTM and CDR2 ANQGSEA come from the germline V gene. V lost 5 bases and J 0 bases, leaving 14 bases between the germline ends. Drawing the rest from reference TRBV29-1 and TRBJ2-6, the complete variable domain is SAVISQKPSRDICQRGTSLTIQCQVDSQVTMMFWYRQQPGQSLTLIATANQGSEATYESGFVIDKFPISRPNLTFSTLTVSNMSPEDSSIYLCSVLYLTLSGANVLTFGAGSRLTVL.

The rearrangement uses TRBV12-3 or TRBV12-4 and TRBJ1-1; possible D gene TRBD1, 6 bases. Trimming left V 6 bases short and J 7 bases short, with 18 bases between. The CDR3 spans 14 residues. CDR3 sequence: CASSTNRVASEAFF. The CDR3, as DNA: TGTGCCAGCAGCACCAACAGGGTAGCTAGTGAAGCTTTCTTT.

The gene calls are TRBV4-3 and TRBJ1-2; no clear D gene. CDR1 is LGHNA and CDR2 is YSLEER in the germline V gene. Trimming left V 0 bases short and J 7 bases short, with 18 bases between. CDR3 length: 16 residues. This chain's CDR3 is CASSQDASGGLSGYTF. CDR3 coding DNA: TGCGCCAGCAGCCAAGATGCGTCAGGAGGATTGAGTGGCTACACCTTC.

The chain joins TRBV27 to TRBJ2-3, with TRBD2 as a possible D gene (5 bases). The germline gives CDR1 MNHEY, CDR2 SMNVEV (reference sequence). This CDR3 spans 15 amino acids. The V and J ends lost 6 bases and 6 bases respectively, with 19 bases between them. The CDR3 DNA follows: TGTGCCAGCAGGAGCGGCATTCTCCCCTTCGATACGCAGTATTTT. It is translated as CASRSGILPFDTQYF.

This clonotype was detected only a few times. The V and J genes are TRBV10-2 and TRBJ2-3, with no clear D. V was cut by 2 bases and J by 6 bases, with 12 bases left in between. Germline CDR1 reads WSHSY; CDR2 reads SAAADI. The CDR3 runs to 14 residues. The CDR3 bases are TGCGCCAGCAGTGAGGAAACAACCCGGGATACGCAGTATTTT. It translates to CASSEETTRDTQYF.

CDR3 loop: CASSYNRGLDEQFF. The CDR3 bases are TGTGCCAGCAGTTACAACAGGGGGCTGGATGAGCAGTTCTTC. The chain couples TRBV6-5 to TRBJ2-1, with 9 bases fitting TRBD1. CDR1 is MNHEY and CDR2 is SVGAGI in the germline V gene. Trimming removed 2 bases from V and 8 bases from J; junction bases left unmatched: 4. CDR3 length: 14 residues.

The genes are TRBV27 and TRBJ1-5; possibly TRBD1 for D (5 bases). The CDR3 loop spans 15 amino acids. The V and J ends lost 3 bases and 0 bases respectively, with 9 bases between them. Per germline, CDR1 MNHEY and CDR2 SMNVEV (reference sequence). DNA for the CDR3: TGTGCCAGCAGTTTTTCGGGACTTAGCAATCAGCCCCAGCATTTT. This sequence encodes CASSFSGLSNQPQHF.

This clonotype appeared a few times. The chain joins TRBV7-2 to TRBJ2-7; D gene ambiguous. Trimming stripped 1 base from V and 2 bases from J, with 18 bases between. CDR1 SGHTA and CDR2 FQGNSA come from the germline V gene. CDR3 size: 17 residues. The CDR3 here is CASSLGPLGRTPYEQYF. The DNA of the CDR3 is TGTGCCAGCAGCTTAGGTCCATTAGGCAGGACCCCCTACGAGCAGTACTTC.

V gene TRBV14 combines with J gene TRBJ2-4; tentative D call: TRBD1 (5 bases). CDR1 and CDR2 from the germline V gene are SGHDN and FVKESK. This CDR3 comprises 17 residues. Deletions cut 0 bases from V and 2 bases from J, with 14 bases between. The CDR3 reads CASSQEGGAVSKNIQYF. In DNA form, the CDR3 reads TGTGCCAGCAGCCAAGAAGGTGGGGCAGTTTCCAAAAACATTCAGTACTTC.

The table lists this clonotype with a few counts. The chain uses TRBV29-1 and TRBJ1-1, with D perhaps matching TRBD1 (6 bases). This CDR3 has 13 amino acids. V was trimmed by 4 bases and J by 1 base, leaving 10 bases between them. CDR1 SQVTM and CDR2 ANQGSEA come from the germline V gene. CDR3 in amino acids: CSVADRKNTEAFF. CDR3 nucleotide sequence: TGCAGCGTTGCCGACAGGAAGAACACTGAAGCTTTCTTT.

The chain links TRBV5-1 to TRBJ2-2; the D gene is possibly TRBD2 (7 bases). CDR3 length: 17 residues. Germline V lookup: CDR1 SGHRS, CDR2 YFSETQ. V shed 4 bases and J shed 1 base, with 17 bases lying between them. This chain's CDR3 is CASSPRGLSQNTGELFF. CDR3 in DNA: TGCGCCAGCAGCCCCAGGGGACTAAGTCAGAACACCGGGGAGCTGTTTTTT.

The chain has TRBV3-1 and TRBJ1-1; D ambiguous. The length of the CDR3 is 14 residues. Germline CDR1 is LGHDT and CDR2 is YNNKEL (reference sequence). Trimming stripped 5 bases from V and 4 bases from J, with 14 bases between. For the CDR3, the DNA is TGTGCCAGCAGCAGTACCCCCAGCCGCACTGAAGCTTTCTTT. Amino acids: CASSSTPSRTEAFF.